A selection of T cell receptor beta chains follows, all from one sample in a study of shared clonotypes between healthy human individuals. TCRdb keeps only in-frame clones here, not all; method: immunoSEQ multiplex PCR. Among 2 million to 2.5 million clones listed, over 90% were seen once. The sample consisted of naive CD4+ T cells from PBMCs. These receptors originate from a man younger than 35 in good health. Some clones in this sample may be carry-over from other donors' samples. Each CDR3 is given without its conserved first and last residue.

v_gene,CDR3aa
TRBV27,ASRGTGRSGRAYNEQF
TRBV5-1,ASSPTGQGALGANVLT
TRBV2,ASSEALFVRTPSNQPQH
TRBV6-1,ASGRDGGSPYEQY
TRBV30,AWSNVDNEQF
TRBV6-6,ASKQTGGSYNEQF
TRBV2,ASKLLAGVYNEQF
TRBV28,ASSKRQRDQPQH
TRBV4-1,ASSQPREVNSPLH
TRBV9,ASSERPTDTQY
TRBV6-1,ASSESGRDYGYT
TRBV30,AWSPGQNYGYT
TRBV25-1,ASSEDTRETQY
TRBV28,ASSPPGTGPGAF
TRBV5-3,PDARDEQY
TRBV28,ASSSSGRWGGVTQY
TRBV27,ASSPRWDIAEGQPQH
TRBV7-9,ASSLQGNTGELF
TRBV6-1,ASSARGQTNTEAF
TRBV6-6,ASSTGAQETQY
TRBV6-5,ASRTGTGSGKLF
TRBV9,ASSVSHDGHEQY
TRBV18,ASSPRLENTEAF
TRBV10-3,AISVRLAGGFNEQF
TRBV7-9,ASSLLEEYT
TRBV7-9,ASSLGGGSPYEQY
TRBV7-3,ASSLRGTYTGELF
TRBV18,ASSPAGLAANEQF
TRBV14,ASSQVAPLTREQY
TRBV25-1,ASSRRQTYNEQF
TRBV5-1,ASSLERREDEAF
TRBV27,ASSLYPGVLSYNEQF
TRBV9,ASSSLAGPLL
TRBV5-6,ASSLARRVNTGELF
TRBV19,ASSDRVNTEAF
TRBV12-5,ASGLAGAGGYT
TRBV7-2,ASSRDLNTEAF
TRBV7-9,ASSLALQPEETQY
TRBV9,ASSAWDRGNTEAF
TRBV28,ASNNRAIRNTEAF
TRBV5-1,ASSLTSGRANEQF
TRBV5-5,ASSLVGFGQY
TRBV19,ARIRFLAKNIQY
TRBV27,ASSLVGPPANEKLF
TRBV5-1,ASKLREGPYEQY
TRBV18,ASSSNPIGNTEAF
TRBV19,ASSRGTGFNTEAF
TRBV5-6,ASSPLGGERGYNEQF